This T cell receptor (beta chain) emerged from a study of blood T cell repertoires in COVID-19. This CDR3 contains 15 residues. Germline values: CDR1 SGDLS, CDR2 YYNGEE. The ends lost 3 bases at V and 3 bases at J; junction bases unmatched: 5. Sequencing was performed with immunoSEQ multiplex PCR; in TCRdb, only in-frame clones are kept and a portion is missing. The sample gives approximately 270,000 clones, 70% to 90% of which show up once; 0.87% is in the top ten. The chain is built from TRBV9 and TRBJ1-4; TRBD1 agrees at 7 bases. The receptor's source is a human donor with COVID-19, enrolled during active disease. The donor label of this sample is uncertain. The sample consisted of peripheral blood. The CDR3 DNA reads as TGTGCCAGCAGCGCGAGGGACAGTTCTAATGAAAAACTGTTTTTT. It codes for CASSARDSSNEKLFF.